Each of the 22 T cell receptor beta chains below was sequenced from the same sample in a study of blood T cell repertoires in COVID-19. Profiling relied on immunoSEQ multiplex PCR, and the TCRdb table lists in-frame clones only, not all of them. The data hold tens of thousands of clones, with around 85% observed a single time. The sequencing sample was made of peripheral blood. These receptor sequences come from a man aged 80 or over with active or convalescent COVID-19.

A single count supports this clone. The V and J genes are TRBV24-1 and TRBJ1-5; 7 bases match TRBD1. Trimming removed 4 bases from V and 2 bases from J; junction bases left unmatched: 10. This CDR3 comprises 17 residues. Germline V gene sequence: CDR1 KGHDR, CDR2 SFDVKD. The CDR3 loop is CATSEQRQGWGNQPQHF. Written as DNA, the CDR3 is TGTGCCACCAGTGAGCAACGACAGGGATGGGGCAATCAGCCCCAGCATTTT.

The V call is TRBV6-5, the J call TRBJ2-7, with a weak D call TRBD1 (6 bases). Trimming cost V 0 bases and J 6 bases, with 18 bases left between them. CDR3 length equals 16 residues. Germline loops: CDR1 MNHEY, CDR2 SVGAGI. The CDR3 DNA follows: TGTGCCAGCAGTTACTCGAACTGGGGGCGAGGACTCGAGCAGTACTTC. Protein product: CASSYSNWGRGLEQYF.

The chain is built from TRBV20-1 and TRBJ1-2; D is ambiguous. The CDR3 contains 11 residues. CDR1 DFQATT and CDR2 SNEGSKA come from the germline V gene (reference sequence). V lost 5 bases and J lost 3, with 7 bases in between. The CDR3 sequence: CSAGRYYGYTF. The CDR3 nucleotides are TGCAGTGCTGGGCGTTACTATGGCTACACCTTC.

The chain joins TRBV6-5 to TRBJ1-1; a possible D gene is TRBD1 (5 bases). In germline, CDR1 is MNHEY, CDR2 SVGAGI. V was clipped by 6 bases and J by 1 base, with 15 bases between them. This CDR3 has 15 amino acids. CDR3: CASRGGLGPNTEAFF. In DNA, the CDR3 is TGTGCCAGCAGGGGGGGACTCGGACCGAACACTGAAGCTTTCTTT.

The chain combines TRBV4-1 with TRBJ1-2; possibly TRBD1 for D (5 bases). Trimming removed 0 bases at V and 5 bases at J, with 16 bases between. The CDR3 is made up of 16 amino acids. Germline V gene data show CDR1 as MGHRA and CDR2 as YSYEKL. The CDR3 DNA sequence: TGCGCCAGCAGCCAAGAGGGGGGAGGGGCCCTTTATGGCTACACCTTC. Protein sequence: CASSQEGGGALYGYTF.

The chain recombines TRBV6-5 with TRBJ1-6, with a weak D call TRBD1 (6 bases). Germline CDR1 and CDR2: MNHEY and SVGAGI. CDR3 length: 16 residues. V lost 2 bases to trimming and J lost 9 bases, with 17 bases between them. The chain's CDR3 is CASSYQGSTVGSPLHF. The CDR3 DNA reads as TGTGCCAGCAGTTACCAGGGGAGTACAGTAGGTTCACCCCTCCACTTT.

This sequence joins TRBV28 and TRBJ1-3; D gene unclear. CDR1 is MDHEN, CDR2 SYDVKM, per germline. The length of the CDR3 is 16 residues. Trimming stripped 6 bases from V and 0 bases from J, with 15 bases between. CDR3 loop: CASSMGGWDSGNTIYF. As DNA, the CDR3 is TGTGCCAGCAGCATGGGAGGTTGGGACTCTGGAAACACCATATATTTT.

The J gene is TRBJ1-5, the V gene TRBV18; no firm D call. There are 12 residues in the CDR3. Germline loops: CDR1 KGHSH, CDR2 LQKENI. Trimming removed 3 bases at V and 6 bases at J, with 6 bases between. The CDR3 here is CASSPGSQPQHF. For the CDR3, the DNA is TGTGCCAGCTCACCCGGTAGTCAGCCCCAGCATTTT.

The CDR3: CASSEGVHEQYF. Written as DNA, the CDR3 is TGTGCCAGCAGCGAGGGAGTCCACGAGCAGTACTTC. The gene calls are TRBV28 and TRBJ2-7; D is perhaps TRBD2 (5 bases). The V gene lost 6 bases and the J gene lost 5 bases, with 11 bases spanning the gap. In germline, CDR1 is MDHEN, CDR2 SYDVKM. The length of the CDR3 is 12 residues.

This chain links TRBV29-1 with TRBJ2-7; 7 bases fit TRBD1. Germline V gene lookup returns CDR1 SQVTM and CDR2 ANQGSEA. V trimming: 3 bases; J trimming: 2 bases; junction bases outside the gene matches: 13. The CDR3 covers 16 residues. The CDR3 reads CSVDGMGRGFPYEQYF. The CDR3 nucleotides are TGCAGCGTTGACGGGATGGGCAGGGGGTTCCCCTACGAGCAGTACTTC.

The V and J genes are TRBV30 and TRBJ1-1; tentative D call: TRBD1 (6 bases). The CDR3 length is 15 residues. V was shortened by 3 bases and J by 4 bases, with 18 bases between the two germline ends. Looked up from germline, CDR1 is GTSNPN and CDR2 is SVGIG (reference sequence). The CDR3 reads CAWSDRSNRTTEAFF. In nucleotides, the CDR3 is TGTGCCTGGAGCGACAGGTCTAATCGGACCACTGAAGCTTTCTTT.

V usage is TRBV2 and J usage is TRBJ1-1, with 7 bases fitting TRBD1. The CDR3 has 12 amino acids. Per the germline V gene, CDR1 is SNHLY and CDR2 is FYNNEI. The junction had 2 bases not matched to a gene; V was cut back by 5 bases and J by 5 bases. CDR3 protein: CASSQQGTEAFF. The DNA for the CDR3 is TGTGCCAGCAGTCAACAGGGGACTGAAGCTTTCTTT.

This chain connects TRBV19 to TRBJ1-4; D is ambiguous. There are 15 residues in the CDR3. CDR1 LNHDA and CDR2 SQIVND come from the germline V gene (reference sequence). The ends were cut back, 8 bases at V and 6 bases at J, with 19 bases in the middle. CDR3 in DNA: TGTGCCAGTTACCCTGGTGGCGAGGCCGATGAAAAACTGTTTTTT. Amino acid sequence: CASYPGGEADEKLFF.

J is TRBJ1-3 and V is TRBV19; no clear D. The V and J ends lost 0 bases and 4 bases respectively, with 16 bases between them. This CDR3 has 17 amino acids. CDR1 LNHDA and CDR2 SQIVND come from the germline V gene (reference sequence). The CDR3 loop is CASSIDERAERGNTIYF. The CDR3 bases are TGTGCCAGTAGTATAGACGAGCGTGCCGAACGGGGAAACACCATATATTTT.

The chain employs TRBV27 and TRBJ1-6; unclear D gene. The V end lost 5 bases, the J end lost 8 bases, and 10 bases lay between the germline ends. CDR3 length equals 13 residues. The germline V gene has CDR1 MNHEY and CDR2 SMNVEV (reference sequence). This CDR3 reads CASSIDHYSPLHF. The CDR3 nucleotides read TGTGCCAGCAGTATCGATCACTATTCACCCCTCCACTTT.

The CDR3 loop reads CASTEGLATTYEQYF. DNA of the CDR3: TGTGCCAGCACCGAAGGACTAGCAACGACTTACGAGCAGTACTTC. The chain has TRBV2 and TRBJ2-7; 8 nucleotides align to TRBD2. This CDR3 has 15 residues. The germline V gene has CDR1 SNHLY and CDR2 FYNNEI. V gave up 7 bases and J gave up 4 bases; unmatched junction bases: 12.

The rearrangement joins TRBV30 to TRBJ1-1; maybe TRBD1 (5 bases). CDR1 is GTSNPN and CDR2 is SVGIG in the germline V gene (reference sequence). V dropped 6 bases and J dropped 6 bases, with 14 bases sitting between them. This CDR3 has 12 amino acids. As DNA, the CDR3 is TGTGCCTGTTCTCCGGGGGGGGCTGAAGCTTTCTTT. This gives the protein CACSPGGAEAFF.

This clone showed up just a few times. The chain links TRBV19 to TRBJ1-2; D ambiguous. CDR1 and CDR2 (germline): LNHDA, SQIVND (reference sequence). This CDR3 contains 12 residues. Trimming cost V 6 bases and J 4 bases, with 9 bases left between them. CDR3 sequence (DNA): TGTGCCAGTAGACAAGAAAGCTATGGCTACACCTTC. Translated: CASRQESYGYTF.

The chain employs TRBV5-6 and TRBJ1-1; a weak D match, TRBD1 (5 bases). The CDR3 is made up of 13 amino acids. V was clipped by 1 base and J by 7 bases, with 11 bases between them. Looked up from germline, CDR1 is SGHDT and CDR2 is YYEEEE. The CDR3 here is CASSLPSDSEAFF. The CDR3 coding sequence is TGTGCCAGCAGCTTGCCATCCGACAGTGAAGCTTTCTTT.

This clone was observed at least ten times. The V gene is TRBV6-5, the J gene TRBJ1-2; D is undetermined. The CDR3 contains 13 residues. The V and J ends lost 0 bases and 8 bases respectively, with 10 bases between them. Germline values: CDR1 MNHEY, CDR2 SVGAGI. The CDR3 spells CASSYSAGGGYTF. The CDR3 coding sequence is TGTGCCAGCAGTTACTCGGCCGGCGGAGGCTACACCTTC.

This clone came up once. The chain links TRBV10-1 to TRBJ2-1; a weak D match, TRBD2 (6 bases). The V end was cut by 2 bases, the J end by 6 bases, with 14 bases between. Per the germline V gene, CDR1 is WNHNN and CDR2 is SYGVQD (reference sequence). The CDR3 has 15 amino acids. In DNA, the CDR3 is TGCGCCAGCAGTGAGAACCGGGGAGGTCGCAATGAGCAGTTCTTC. This encodes CASSENRGGRNEQFF.

The V and J genes are TRBV5-5 and TRBJ1-2; maybe TRBD1 (5 bases). The CDR3 is made up of 15 amino acids. Trimming took off 6 bases at V and 0 bases at J, with 15 bases between the two ends. From germline, CDR1 is SGHKS and CDR2 YYEKEE (reference sequence). The CDR3 nucleotides read TGTGCCAGCAACTCCCAGGGAGGTTCTAACTATGGCTACACCTTC. This encodes CASNSQGGSNYGYTF.